A single sample gave rise to the 32 T cell receptor beta chains below, sequenced in a study of cytomegalovirus exposure and HLA in healthy donors. The PCR contained 60 Vbeta and 13 Jbeta primers. Clones were sequenced by immunoSEQ multiplex PCR, and TCRdb holds only the in-frame ones, with some missing. Among approximately 150,000 clones, over 60% were seen once, and the ten largest hold roughly 2.1%. Sequencing was performed on PBMCs. The receptors derive from a middle-aged man in good health and CMV-seronegative.

This rearrangement joins TRBV29-1 to TRBJ1-1; D gene ambiguous. This CDR3 is built from 12 residues. Trimming shortened V by 6 bases and J by 10 bases, and 18 bases separated the two germline ends. Germline V gene sequence: CDR1 SQVTM, CDR2 ANQGSEA. The CDR3 sequence: CSVDKKVVGAFF. Written as DNA, the CDR3 is TGCAGCGTAGACAAAAAGGTAGTTGGAGCTTTCTTT.

The chain has TRBV7-9 and TRBJ2-7; TRBD2 aligns across 10 bases. The CDR3 extends over 19 amino acids. V shed 3 bases and J 3 bases; nucleotides not matched to a gene: 17. Germline V gene lookup returns CDR1 SEHNR and CDR2 FQNEAQ (reference sequence). This chain's CDR3 is CASSFVRGLAAQGGYEQYF. The CDR3 coding sequence is TGTGCCAGCAGCTTCGTGAGAGGACTAGCGGCACAGGGGGGCTACGAGCAGTACTTC.

V gene TRBV5-1 combines with J gene TRBJ2-3; TRBD1 matches at 7 bases. With 2 bases clipped from V and 2 bases from J, the junction kept 5 bases outside the gene matches. The CDR3 is 15 amino acids. CDR1 is SGHRS, CDR2 YFSETQ, per germline. In DNA form, the CDR3 reads TGCGCCAGCAGCTTCCAGACAGGGTTCACAGATACGCAGTATTTT. Its translation is CASSFQTGFTDTQYF.

The chain links TRBV11-3 to TRBJ2-5; 9 bases agree with TRBD2. Trimming cost V 5 bases and J 2 bases; bases outside gene matches: 6. The CDR3 contains 15 residues. Germline lookup yields CDR1 SGHNT and CDR2 YENEEA. The CDR3, as DNA: TGTGCCAGCAGCCCCCGTAGCGGGGGTCAAGAGACCCAGTACTTC. Its protein product is CASSPRSGGQETQYF. Looking up the rest from reference TRBV11-3 and TRBJ2-5 gives the full variable domain: EAGVVQSPRYKIIEKKQPVAFWCNPISGHNTLYWYLQNLGQGPELLIRYENEEAVDDSQLPKDRFSAERLKGVDSTLKIQPAELGDSAVYLCASSPRSGGQETQYFGPGTRLLVL.

This rearrangement joins TRBV5-6 to TRBJ1-3; D remains unclear. The CDR3 is made up of 14 amino acids. V lost 3 bases to trimming and J lost 2 bases, with 9 bases between them. CDR1 is SGHDT and CDR2 is YYEEEE in the germline V gene. CDR3 loop: CASSSIGAGNTIYF. DNA of the CDR3: TGTGCCAGCAGCTCCATCGGGGCTGGAAACACCATATATTTT.

The sample holds one count of this clone. This chain connects TRBV27 to TRBJ2-1; maybe TRBD1 (6 bases). This CDR3 spans 19 amino acids. Germline CDR1 reads MNHEY; CDR2 reads SMNVEV (reference sequence). Trimming removed 0 bases from V and 2 bases from J, with 20 bases in between. This chain's CDR3 is CASSLSLFSRTEAYNEQFF. The DNA of the CDR3 is TGTGCCAGCAGTTTATCTCTATTTTCCCGGACAGAAGCCTACAATGAGCAGTTCTTC.

There are a few counts of this clone. The chain combines TRBV10-3 with TRBJ2-3, with TRBD2 as a possible D gene (5 bases). Germline V gene lookup returns CDR1 ENHRY and CDR2 SYGVKD. V dropped 2 bases and J dropped 1 base, with 13 bases sitting between them. The CDR3 contains 16 residues. The chain's CDR3 is CAISEPKMRGTDTQYF. Here the CDR3 DNA reads TGTGCCATCAGTGAGCCCAAGATGAGGGGCACAGATACGCAGTATTTT.

This chain uses TRBV23-1 with TRBJ1-2, with TRBD1 identical over 8 bases. TRBV23-1 falls under the ORF class, with uncertain function. J was trimmed by 1 base and V by 2 bases; bases with no gene match: 12. This CDR3 spans 18 amino acids. The CDR3 sequence is CASSQAGTGFRFNYGYTF. As DNA, the CDR3 is TGCGCCAGCAGTCAAGCCGGGACAGGTTTCCGGTTTAACTATGGCTACACCTTC.

The genes are TRBV5-1 and TRBJ1-3; TRBD1 might be the D (5 bases). V lost 0 bases, J lost 0 bases, and 13 bases lay in between. From germline, CDR1 is SGHRS and CDR2 YFSETQ. CDR3 length: 17 amino acids. The CDR3 DNA sequence: TGCGCCAGCAGCTTGGGGCGACAGCCTATCTCTGGAAACACCATATATTTT. As protein: CASSLGRQPISGNTIYF.

J is TRBJ2-1 and V is TRBV11-2, with 11 bases fitting TRBD2. Trimming removed 5 bases from V and 3 bases from J; junction bases left unmatched: 3. This CDR3 contains 15 residues. In germline, CDR1 is SGHAT, CDR2 FQNNGV. Here the CDR3 DNA reads TGTGCCAGCAGCCGTACTAGCGGGAGCTACAATGAGCAGTTCTTC. It specifies CASSRTSGSYNEQFF.

CDR3 amino acids: CASSLLSANTGELFF. The CDR3 DNA reads TGTGCCAGCAGCTTATTATCAGCGAACACCGGGGAGCTGTTTTTT. The J gene is TRBJ2-2, the V gene TRBV7-9; D is uncertain. The germline V gene encodes CDR1 SEHNR and CDR2 FQNEAQ (reference sequence). The V end lost 2 bases, the J end lost 0 bases, and 7 bases lay between the germline ends. The CDR3 has 15 amino acids.

V is TRBV4-3 and J is TRBJ2-1, with D tentatively TRBD2 (6 bases). The CDR3 runs to 15 residues. CDR1 is LGHNA, CDR2 YSLEER, per germline. V was trimmed by 2 bases and J by 4 bases, leaving 12 bases between them. DNA for the CDR3: TGCGCCAGCAGCCAAAGGCGGGAAAGTTACAATGAGCAGTTCTTC. Amino acids: CASSQRRESYNEQFF.

A remark on this clone: The same CDR3 arises from other DNA sequences in this sample as well. The chain uses TRBV5-1 and TRBJ1-1, with unresolved D. Looked up from germline, CDR1 is SGHRS and CDR2 is YFSETQ. V lost 1 base, J lost 1 base, and 8 bases lay in between. The CDR3 contains 14 residues. The CDR3 nucleotides read TGCGCCAGCAGCTTGAGCGGTTCGAACACTGAAGCTTTCTTT. Protein: CASSLSGSNTEAFF.

This clone appeared once. The chain links TRBV13 to TRBJ2-3; 7 bases are shared with TRBD1. V was pared by 5 bases and J by 2 bases, with 10 bases of the junction left unmatched. Germline V gene data show CDR1 as PRHDT and CDR2 as FYEKMQ (reference sequence). The CDR3 totals 16 residues. DNA for the CDR3: TGTGCCAGCAGCACCATGACAGGGCAGGACACAGATACGCAGTATTTT. Its translation: CASSTMTGQDTDTQYF.

This chain joins TRBV6-5 and TRBJ2-1; a weak D match, TRBD2 (6 bases). Germline lookup yields CDR1 MNHEY and CDR2 SVGAGI. V was clipped by 6 bases and J by 6 bases, with 12 bases between them. The CDR3 loop spans 13 amino acids. DNA for the CDR3: TGTGCCAGCAGAATAACTAGCTCCAATGAGCAGTTCTTC. Encoded protein: CASRITSSNEQFF.

V is TRBV2 and J is TRBJ2-1; 8 positions agree with TRBD1. J gave up 10 bases and V 3 bases, and 8 bases lay outside the gene matches. The CDR3 sequence is 14 residues long. Germline lookup yields CDR1 SNHLY and CDR2 FYNNEI. The CDR3 DNA reads TGTGCCAGCAGTGAGGGCCTTGGGACAGGAGAGCAGTTCTTC. Its translation is CASSEGLGTGEQFF.

V gene TRBV7-7 combines with J gene TRBJ1-2; 9 positions match TRBD1. The ends lost 5 bases at V and 4 bases at J; junction bases unmatched: 14. There are 17 residues in the CDR3. CDR1 and CDR2 (germline): SSHAT, FNYEAQ (reference sequence). CDR3 in DNA: TGTGCCAGCAGCAGAGACCGGGACAGGGTGCGGGCCTATGGCTACACCTTC. Translating it yields CASSRDRDRVRAYGYTF.

The chain recombines TRBV9 with TRBJ2-4, with 7 bases fitting TRBD1. The CDR3 length is 15 residues. The germline V gene encodes CDR1 SGDLS and CDR2 YYNGEE. Losses at the gene ends were 3 bases for V and 5 bases for J; bases not matched to a gene: 8. The CDR3 DNA follows: TGTGCCAGCAGCGCCCCACAAGGGGGCGAAAACATTCAGTACTTC. Translation gives CASSAPQGGENIQYF.

This clone was recorded only once. The CDR3 reads CASSAAGGNNEQFF. In DNA form, the CDR3 reads TGTGCCAGCAGCGCTGCGGGGGGAAACAATGAGCAGTTCTTC. The rearrangement joins TRBV9 to TRBJ2-1, with 8 bases fitting TRBD2. This CDR3 is built from 14 residues. Germline assignment: CDR1 SGDLS and CDR2 YYNGEE. Losses at the gene ends were 3 bases for V and 5 bases for J; bases not matched to a gene: 4.

A word on this clone: One end of the junction varies from germline; a read error may be responsible. The chain has TRBV7-9 and TRBJ1-5, with D uncertain. In germline, CDR1 is SEHNR, CDR2 FQNEAQ (reference sequence). The CDR3 spans 13 residues. CDR3 amino acids: CASSLGSHQPQHF. Written as DNA, the CDR3 is TGTGCCAGCAGCTTAGGTAGCCATCAGCCCCAGCATTTT.

The V call is TRBV19, the J call TRBJ1-5, with TRBD1 matching over 11 bases. The CDR3 length is 15 residues. CDR1 and CDR2 from the germline V gene are LNHDA and SQIVND (reference sequence). With 6 bases clipped from V and 6 bases from J, the junction kept 7 bases outside the gene matches. The CDR3 reads CASSGTGGRSQPQHF. DNA of the CDR3: TGTGCCAGTAGCGGGACAGGGGGACGGAGTCAGCCCCAGCATTTT.

The gene calls are TRBV6-5 and TRBJ1-3; 7 bases match TRBD1. V lost 9 bases to trimming and J lost 1 base; unmatched junction nucleotides: 9. In germline, CDR1 is MNHEY, CDR2 SVGAGI. The CDR3 runs 15 residues. The CDR3 sequence: CASTRDSGSGNTIYF. CDR3 DNA sequence: TGTGCCAGTACCCGGGACAGCGGTTCTGGAAACACCATATATTTT.

This sequence joins TRBV5-4 and TRBJ2-5; 15 bases are a match to TRBD2. Per the germline V gene, CDR1 is SGHNT and CDR2 is YYREEE (reference sequence). V dropped 3 bases and J dropped 5; count of bases not matched to a gene: 8. The CDR3 runs to 17 residues. The CDR3: CASSSTGLAGGSETQYF. Written as DNA, the CDR3 is TGTGCCAGCAGCTCGACAGGACTAGCGGGGGGGTCGGAGACCCAGTACTTC. The whole variable domain, filled in from reference TRBV5-4 and TRBJ2-5, reads ETGVTQSPTHLIKTRGQQVTLRCSSQSGHNTVSWYQQALGQGPQFIFQYYREEENGRGNFPPRFSGLQFPNYSSELNVNALELDDSALYLCASSSTGLAGGSETQYFGPGTRLLVL.

The chain is built from TRBV9 and TRBJ2-2; perhaps TRBD2 as D (6 bases). V shed 4 bases and J shed 4 bases, with 17 bases lying between them. Germline-derived CDR1 and CDR2 are SGDLS and YYNGEE. CDR3 length equals 16 residues. CDR3 nucleotides: TGTGCCAGCAGCAACGGGGGTTTTCCCACCACCGGGGAGCTGTTTTTT. As protein: CASSNGGFPTTGELFF. Complete variable domain (other parts from reference TRBV9 and TRBJ2-2): DSGVTQTPKHLITATGQRVTLRCSPRSGDLSVYWYQQSLDQGLQFLIQYYNGEERAKGNILERFSAQQFPDLHSELNLSSLELGDSALYFCASSNGGFPTTGELFFGEGSRLTVL.

The chain joins TRBV5-1 to TRBJ2-3, with 10 bases matching TRBD1. The CDR3 loop spans 16 amino acids. Germline assignment: CDR1 SGHRS and CDR2 YFSETQ. The junction had 8 bases not matched to a gene; V was cut back by 2 bases and J by 5 bases. Here the CDR3 reads CASSFRRDRGGDTQYF. CDR3 DNA sequence: TGCGCCAGCAGCTTCAGGCGGGACAGGGGTGGAGATACGCAGTATTTT.

V and J are TRBV2 and TRBJ2-2; 10 positions agree with TRBD1. Germline CDR1 SNHLY, CDR2 FYNNEI. Germline trimming cut 9 bases from V and 6 bases from J; bases unmatched to any gene: 7. This CDR3 region has 14 residues. This chain's CDR3 is CASDRGLESGELFF. In DNA, the CDR3 is TGTGCCAGTGACAGGGGGCTTGAATCCGGGGAGCTGTTTTTT.

The chain uses TRBV5-4 and TRBJ2-1; tentatively, D is TRBD2 (5 bases). Germline V gives CDR1 SGHNT, CDR2 YYREEE (reference sequence). The CDR3 covers 18 residues. Trimming removed 2 bases from V and 9 bases from J, with 27 bases in between. CDR3 sequence: CASSFPSLASRVPSEQFF. The CDR3 nucleotides read TGTGCCAGCAGCTTCCCTTCCTTGGCTAGCCGGGTACCGAGTGAGCAGTTCTTC.

There are a few counts of this clone. The chain uses TRBV7-8 and TRBJ2-7; 7 bases align to TRBD2. The V segment lost 2 bases and the J segment 6 bases; nucleotides outside the gene matches: 16. This CDR3 has 17 residues. CDR1 is SGHVS, CDR2 FQNEAQ, per germline. In DNA form, the CDR3 reads TGTGCCAGCAGCTTACCGACGGGACTACGTATCTTAAGCGAGCAGTACTTC. Protein: CASSLPTGLRILSEQYF.

The chain has TRBV19 and TRBJ2-7; TRBD2 matches 7 bases. This CDR3 has 13 residues. The germline V gene has CDR1 LNHDA and CDR2 SQIVND (reference sequence). V lost 11 bases and J lost 4; bases outside the gene matches: 11. The CDR3 spells CAGRRGEPYEQYF. The CDR3 DNA follows: TGTGCCGGCCGACGGGGGGAACCGTACGAGCAGTACTTC.

V gene TRBV9 combines with J gene TRBJ1-2; D is possibly TRBD1 (6 bases). V shed 4 bases and J shed 4 bases, with 20 bases lying between them. Germline loops: CDR1 SGDLS, CDR2 YYNGEE. The CDR3 is made up of 16 amino acids. The CDR3 DNA follows: TGTGCCAGCAGCCACCACAGGGACCTGCAGGGCTATGGCTACACCTTC. This translates into CASSHHRDLQGYGYTF.

The rearrangement uses TRBV6-1 and TRBJ1-3; perhaps TRBD1 as D (6 bases). The CDR3 is made up of 14 amino acids. Germline V gives CDR1 MNHNS, CDR2 SASEGT. The V gene lost 4 bases and the J gene lost 3 bases, with 10 bases spanning the gap. The CDR3 DNA follows: TGTGCCAGCAGTGCCAGGGGTCGTGGAAACACCATATATTTT. This translates into CASSARGRGNTIYF.

This rearrangement joins TRBV19 to TRBJ1-5, with TRBD1 as a possible D gene (5 bases). Germline lookup yields CDR1 LNHDA and CDR2 SQIVND (reference sequence). This CDR3 comprises 20 residues. V was shortened by 6 bases and J by 0 bases, with 27 bases between the two germline ends. The CDR3 bases are TGTGCCAGTAGCTGGGACTTTTTAAGCTACCTTAGGATTAGCAATCAGCCCCAGCATTTT. Translating it yields CASSWDFLSYLRISNQPQHF.